One and the same sample provided the 24 T cell receptor beta chains below, sequenced in a study of beta chain features in type 1 diabetes listed by TCRdb under 2018. The protocol used for the library was the immunoSEQ multiplex PCR assay. The High Capacity cDNA Reverse Transcription Kit was used to reverse transcribe all of the isolated RNA, meaning that expressed TCRB transcripts were what got sequenced. The immuneACCESS repertoire file appears here via TCRdb, limited to in-frame rearrangements. These files lack a portion of the clones; in checked studies, under half of the deficit traces to unresolved V genes, and the cause of the others is not known. The sample table lists 600,000 to 750,000 clones, roughly 12% of them with a count of one. The ten largest account for around 0.12% of the sample. Their antigen targets remain unknown. Results the study describes overall, beyond this receptor: In all four CD4+ subsets, TCRB CDR3 length was moderately but significantly shorter in type 1 diabetes patients.

Sequencing input: naive CD4+ T cells from blood. This specimen's cell subset or site label, interpreted: true naive CD4+ T cells. These receptors were obtained from a man aged 25 to 40 with type 1 diabetes.

CDR3 sequence (DNA): TGTGCCAGCTCACCCCGACAGGGACCAGATACGCAGTATTTT. Its protein product is CASSPRQGPDTQYF. The V gene is TRBV18, the J gene TRBJ2-3; TRBD1 agrees at 7 bases. Germline V lookup: CDR1 KGHSH, CDR2 LQKENI. V lost 3 bases to trimming and J lost 4 bases; unmatched junction nucleotides: 4. This CDR3 comprises 14 residues. The full variable domain, with the rest looked up from reference TRBV18 and TRBJ2-3, is NAGVMQNPRHLVRRRGQEARLRCSPMKGHSHVYWYRQLPEEGLKFMVYLQKENIIDESGMPKERFSAEFPKEGPSILRIQQVVRGDSAAYFCASSPRQGPDTQYFGPGTRLTVL.

The rearrangement joins TRBV7-9 to TRBJ1-2; 9 nucleotides align to TRBD1. This CDR3 is 13 amino acids long. Germline V CDR1 and CDR2: SEHNR, FQNEAQ (reference sequence). V lost 5 bases to trimming and J lost 6 bases; unmatched junction nucleotides: 4. The CDR3 loop is CASSPDRGHGYTF. DNA of the CDR3: TGTGCCAGCAGCCCGGACAGGGGCCATGGCTACACCTTC.

This rearrangement joins TRBV5-6 to TRBJ2-6, with D possibly TRBD1 on 5 matching bases. CDR1 is SGHDT, CDR2 YYEEEE, per germline. The ends were cut back, 5 bases at V and 0 bases at J, with 12 bases in the middle. The CDR3 runs to 16 residues. The CDR3 nucleotides are TGTGCCAGCAGTCAGGGTTATCCCTCTGGGGCCAACGTCCTGACTTTC. The encoded protein is CASSQGYPSGANVLTF.

The CDR3 loop reads CASSPSGTATGELFF. In nucleotides, the CDR3 is TGCGCCAGCAGCCCATCCGGGACAGCCACCGGGGAGCTGTTTTTT. J is TRBJ2-2 and V is TRBV5-1, with 7 bases fitting TRBD1. The CDR3 consists of 15 residues. V shed 4 bases, J shed 4 bases, and the junction held 7 bases outside the gene matches. Germline CDR1 is SGHRS and CDR2 is YFSETQ.

This rearrangement joins TRBV6-1 to TRBJ2-4; D may be TRBD2 (5 bases). The ends were cut back, 7 bases at V and 7 bases at J, with 14 bases in the middle. The CDR3 has 13 amino acids. The germline gives CDR1 MNHNS, CDR2 SASEGT. CDR3 nucleotide sequence: TGTGCCAGCAAGTCCCTAGCCGGGAACATTCAGTACTTC. Amino acids: CASKSLAGNIQYF.

The V and J genes are TRBV29-1 and TRBJ2-7; a weak D match, TRBD2 (5 bases). Germline CDR1 and CDR2: SQVTM and ANQGSEA. Deletions cut 3 bases from V and 7 bases from J, with 16 bases between. The CDR3 extends over 13 amino acids. The CDR3 DNA sequence: TGCAGCGTTGATGAGACTCCACCGGGAGAGCAGTACTTC. Encoded protein: CSVDETPPGEQYF.

The table lists this clone with a few counts. The chain uses TRBV19 and TRBJ1-3, with 8 bases that match TRBD1. The CDR3 extends over 15 amino acids. Germline lookup yields CDR1 LNHDA and CDR2 SQIVND (reference sequence). The J segment lost 2 bases and the V segment lost 10 bases, leaving 10 bases of the junction unmatched. CDR3 protein: CATWDRWSTGNTIYF. The CDR3 DNA reads TGTGCCACGTGGGACAGGTGGTCAACTGGAAACACCATATATTTT.

The gene calls are TRBV9 and TRBJ2-3; 7 positions agree with TRBD2. This CDR3 region has 14 residues. J lost 6 bases, V lost 3 bases, and 7 bases had no gene match. The germline gives CDR1 SGDLS, CDR2 YYNGEE. CDR3 coding DNA: TGTGCCAGCAGCGACCGGACTAGTATGGATACGCAGTATTTT. Translation: CASSDRTSMDTQYF.

The chain uses TRBV29-1 and TRBJ2-5, with D hard to call. The germline CDR1 and CDR2 sequences are SQVTM and ANQGSEA. Trimming left V 6 bases short and J 1 base short, with 12 bases between. CDR3 size: 13 residues. Here the CDR3 reads CSVLIRFQETQYF. CDR3 nucleotides: TGCAGCGTCCTCATCAGGTTCCAAGAGACCCAGTACTTC.

About this clone itself: The same CDR3 also results from other DNA sequences found in this sample. This rearrangement joins TRBV30 to TRBJ1-2; D unclear. CDR1 and CDR2 (germline): GTSNPN, SVGIG (reference sequence). With 3 bases removed from V and 0 bases from J, the gap between germline ends came to 8 bases. The CDR3 totals 13 residues. CDR3 protein: CAWSAGTNYGYTF. The DNA of the CDR3 is TGTGCCTGGAGCGCAGGTACTAACTATGGCTACACCTTC.

This clone has only a few counts. J is TRBJ2-1 and V is TRBV4-3; possibly TRBD1 for D (6 bases). V lost 5 bases to trimming and J lost 8 bases, with 19 bases between them. The CDR3 contains 15 residues. In germline, CDR1 is LGHNA, CDR2 YSLEER. The CDR3 is CASSSRQAQRDEQFF. As DNA, the CDR3 is TGCGCCAGCAGCTCCCGACAGGCTCAAAGGGATGAGCAGTTCTTC.

This clone was counted between two and nine times. The V call is TRBV5-1, the J call TRBJ2-3, with a possible D match to TRBD1 (5 bases). The V end was cut by 5 bases, the J end by 3 bases, with 13 bases between. The CDR3 consists of 14 residues. The germline V gene has CDR1 SGHRS and CDR2 YFSETQ. In DNA form, the CDR3 reads TGCGCCAGCAGAGTTGGGGCAAGGACAGATACGCAGTATTTT. Translated: CASRVGARTDTQYF.

The chain carries TRBV28 and TRBJ2-3, with TRBD2 matching 8 bases. The V gene's germline CDR1 is MDHEN and CDR2 SYDVKM. V dropped 6 bases and J dropped 0; count of bases not matched to a gene: 5. The CDR3 spans 15 residues. For the CDR3, the DNA is TGTGCCAGCAGCCATCCTAGCGGGAGCACAGATACGCAGTATTTT. Residues: CASSHPSGSTDTQYF. The full variable domain, its missing parts supplied by reference TRBV28 and TRBJ2-3, is DVKVTQSSRYLVKRTGEKVFLECVQDMDHENMFWYRQDPGLGLRLIYFSYDVKMKEKGDIPEGYSVSREKKERFSLILESASTNQTSMYLCASSHPSGSTDTQYFGPGTRLTVL.

This clone was observed a handful of times. This chain uses TRBV10-3 with TRBJ1-6; no firm D call. Trimming shortened V by 0 bases and J by 8 bases, and 2 bases separated the two germline ends. The CDR3 consists of 12 residues. Per germline, CDR1 ENHRY and CDR2 SYGVKD. This CDR3 is CAISESYSPLHF. CDR3 bases: TGTGCCATCAGTGAGTCTTATTCACCCCTCCACTTT.

This chain's CDR3 is CASSLFLPEQFF. CDR3 DNA sequence: TGTGCCAGCAGCTTATTTCTACCCGAGCAGTTCTTC. This chain uses TRBV7-9 with TRBJ2-1; D is unclear. V was shortened by 2 bases and J by 10 bases, with 9 bases between the two germline ends. The CDR3 extends over 12 amino acids. The germline V gene encodes CDR1 SEHNR and CDR2 FQNEAQ (reference sequence). The entire variable domain, with the rest obtained from reference TRBV7-9 and TRBJ2-1, is as follows: DTGVSQNPRHKITKRGQNVTFRCDPISEHNRLYWYRQTLGQGPEFLTYFQNEAQLEKSRLLSDRFSAERPKGSFSTLEIQRTEQGDSAMYLCASSLFLPEQFFGPGTRLTVL.

The V gene is TRBV5-6, the J gene TRBJ2-1; TRBD1 agrees at 10 bases. The CDR3 contains 16 residues. V dropped 4 bases and J dropped 3; count of bases not matched to a gene: 7. Germline CDR1 SGHDT, CDR2 YYEEEE. CDR3 DNA: TGTGCCAGCAGCCCCCCCCGGGACAGGGGCTACAATGAGCAGTTCTTC. The encoded protein is CASSPPRDRGYNEQFF.

The rearrangement links TRBV28 to TRBJ1-5, with 10 bases lining up with TRBD1. CDR1 and CDR2 from the germline V gene are MDHEN and SYDVKM. Trimming cost V 6 bases and J 0 bases; bases outside gene matches: 2. This CDR3 comprises 15 residues. The CDR3 DNA reads as TGTGCCAGCAGACGACAGGGGGCTAGCAATCAGCCCCAGCATTTT. Translating it yields CASRRQGASNQPQHF.

The rearrangement joins TRBV2 to TRBJ1-2; D remains unclear. The V end lost 3 bases, the J end lost 3 bases, and 5 bases lay between the germline ends. The CDR3 is made up of 12 amino acids. CDR1 SNHLY and CDR2 FYNNEI come from the germline V gene. CDR3: CASSDRDYGYTF. The CDR3 coding sequence is TGTGCCAGCAGTGACAGAGACTATGGCTACACCTTC. Based on the CDR3 plus reference TRBV2 and TRBJ1-2, the full variable domain is EPEVTQTPSHQVTQMGQEVILRCVPISNHLYFYWYRQILGQKVEFLVSFYNNEISEKSEIFDDQFSVERPDGSNFTLKIRSTKLEDSAMYFCASSDRDYGYTFGSGTRLTVV.

Comments on this clone: The identical CDR3 is also encoded by other nucleotide sequences in the sample. The chain links TRBV10-3 to TRBJ1-5; possible D gene TRBD1, 6 bases. Trimming took 0 bases from V and 1 from J, leaving 7 bases between them. The CDR3 sequence is 15 residues long. In germline, CDR1 is ENHRY, CDR2 SYGVKD. In DNA form, the CDR3 reads TGTGCCATCAGTGAGTCTAGGGGGAGCAATCAGCCCCAGCATTTT. The encoded protein is CAISESRGSNQPQHF.

This clone has a single count. The chain carries TRBV6-5 and TRBJ1-6; 8 nucleotides match TRBD1. The CDR3 spans 15 residues. V was pared by 6 bases and J by 7 bases, with 8 bases of the junction left unmatched. Germline lookup yields CDR1 MNHEY and CDR2 SVGAGI. The CDR3 sequence is CASSLRRGQNSPLHF. In DNA, the CDR3 is TGTGCCAGCAGCCTCCGCAGGGGGCAAAATTCACCCCTCCACTTT.

This sequence joins TRBV9 and TRBJ1-1; tentative D call: TRBD1 (6 bases). The CDR3 extends over 15 amino acids. Per the germline V gene, CDR1 is SGDLS and CDR2 is YYNGEE. V lost 0 bases to trimming and J lost 1 base, with 10 bases between them. The CDR3 sequence: CASSVGGAQNTEAFF. Here the CDR3 DNA reads TGTGCCAGCAGCGTAGGGGGGGCCCAGAACACTGAAGCTTTCTTT.

This clone was seen once. J is TRBJ2-2 and V is TRBV6-1; D remains unclear. Germline CDR1 is MNHNS and CDR2 is SASEGT. The ends were cut back, 8 bases at V and 4 bases at J, with 8 bases in the middle. This CDR3 is 12 amino acids long. CDR3 DNA sequence: TGTGCCAGCGGATACCTCACCGGGGAGCTGTTTTTT. Protein: CASGYLTGELFF.

This rearrangement joins TRBV11-2 to TRBJ2-1; the match to TRBD1 covers 7 bases. The CDR3 consists of 14 residues. With 5 bases clipped from V and 9 bases from J, the junction kept 10 bases outside the gene matches. The germline gives CDR1 SGHAT, CDR2 FQNNGV. The CDR3, as DNA: TGTGCCAGCAGCCGACTTAGGGGGCGAGGTGAGCAGTTCTTC. Its translation is CASSRLRGRGEQFF. The full variable domain, completed using reference TRBV11-2 and TRBJ2-1, is EAGVAQSPRYKIIEKRQSVAFWCNPISGHATLYWYQQILGQGPKLLIQFQNNGVVDDSQLPKDRFSAERLKGVDSTLKIQPAKLEDSAVYLCASSRLRGRGEQFFGPGTRLTVL.

The chain combines TRBV7-9 with TRBJ1-6; D uncertain. Germline V gene data show CDR1 as SEHNR and CDR2 as FQNEAQ (reference sequence). V lost 1 base and J 7 bases, leaving 5 bases between the germline ends. This CDR3 contains 13 residues. CDR3 sequence: CASSLGGNSPLHF. In DNA, the CDR3 is TGTGCCAGCAGCTTAGGGGGAAATTCACCCCTCCACTTT.